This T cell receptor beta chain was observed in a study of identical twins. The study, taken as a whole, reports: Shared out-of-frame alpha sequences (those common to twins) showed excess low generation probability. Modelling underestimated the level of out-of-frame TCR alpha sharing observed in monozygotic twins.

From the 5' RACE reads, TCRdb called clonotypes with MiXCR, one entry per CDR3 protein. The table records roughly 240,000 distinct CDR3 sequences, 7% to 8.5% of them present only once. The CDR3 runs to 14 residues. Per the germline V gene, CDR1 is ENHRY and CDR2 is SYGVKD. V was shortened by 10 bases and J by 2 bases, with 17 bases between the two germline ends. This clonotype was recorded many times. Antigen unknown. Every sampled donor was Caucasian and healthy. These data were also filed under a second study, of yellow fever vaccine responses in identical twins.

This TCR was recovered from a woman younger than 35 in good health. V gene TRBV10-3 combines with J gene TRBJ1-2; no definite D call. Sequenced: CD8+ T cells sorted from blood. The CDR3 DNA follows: TGTGCCACCCTTACCCAAGGAGCAAACTATGGCTACACCTTC. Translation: CATLTQGANYGYTF.